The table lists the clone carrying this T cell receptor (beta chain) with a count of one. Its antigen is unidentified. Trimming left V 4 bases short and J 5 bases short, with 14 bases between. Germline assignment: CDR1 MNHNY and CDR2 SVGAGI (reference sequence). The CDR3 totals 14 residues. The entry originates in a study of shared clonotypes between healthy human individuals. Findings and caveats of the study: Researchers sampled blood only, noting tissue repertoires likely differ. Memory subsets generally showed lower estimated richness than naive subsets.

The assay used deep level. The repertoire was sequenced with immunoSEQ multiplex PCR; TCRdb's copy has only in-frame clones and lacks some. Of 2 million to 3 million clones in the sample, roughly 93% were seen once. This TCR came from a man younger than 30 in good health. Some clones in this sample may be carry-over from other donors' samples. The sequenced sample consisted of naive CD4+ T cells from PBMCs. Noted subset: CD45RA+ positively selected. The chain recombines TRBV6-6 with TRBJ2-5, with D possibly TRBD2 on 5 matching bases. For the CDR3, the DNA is TGTGCCAGCAGTTGGGTACCCCGGACTGAGACCCAGTACTTC. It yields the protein CASSWVPRTETQYF.